The clone carrying this T cell receptor beta chain was seen repeatedly, ten times or more. What it binds is not known. This sample was included in a study of response to subunit inactivated influenza vaccine. Study outcomes and limitations: Authors suggested few new T cells are recruited by each seasonal influenza vaccination.

CDR3 size: 15 residues. V was shortened by 6 bases and J by 1 base, with 13 bases between the two germline ends. Germline-derived CDR1 and CDR2 are MDHEN and SYDVKM. Each CDR3 protein is one row after TCRdb ran MiXCR on the RT-PCR reads. The data contain approximately 490,000 distinct CDR3 sequences, approximately 7.7% of them singletons. This sequence joins TRBV28 and TRBJ2-1; D is perhaps TRBD2 (6 bases). The specimen comprised PBMCs from blood, sampled around 2 years after vaccination. The clonotype originates from a man aged 50 to 69 who received an inactivated influenza vaccine. CDR3 amino acids: CASRISGTSYNEQFF. The CDR3, as DNA: TGTGCCAGCAGGATTTCCGGGACTTCCTACAATGAGCAGTTCTTC. The variable domain in full, completed from reference TRBV28 and TRBJ2-1, reads DVKVTQSSRYLVKRTGEKVFLECVQDMDHENMFWYRQDPGLGLRLIYFSYDVKMKEKGDIPEGYSVSREKKERFSLILESASTNQTSMYLCASRISGTSYNEQFFGPGTRLTVL.